The sequence of this T cell receptor beta chain was determined in a study of shared clonotypes between healthy human individuals. The CDR3 totals 19 residues. V was shortened by 1 base and J by 4 bases, with 25 bases between the two germline ends. Germline assignment: CDR1 MGHRA and CDR2 YSYEKL. This clone was picked up a small number of times. Every one of the donors was a Caucasian adult that lived in Nashville, Tennessee. Division of CD4+ cells produced a CD45RA+ naive subset and a CD45RA-negative memory subset. Measured with immunoSEQ multiplex PCR; TCRdb has only the in-frame clones, and not every one. The sample lists about 660,000 clones; approximately 79% were seen once.

The chain couples TRBV4-1 to TRBJ1-2; D possibly corresponds to TRBD1 (5 bases). The clonotype comes from a woman aged 25 to 39 in good health. The sample consisted of memory CD4+ T cells sorted from blood. Subset here: CD45RA-negative fraction. CDR3 DNA: TGCGCCAGCAGCCAAGTCCACCGTCGGGGCAGCATCAAAAGCTATGGCTACACCTTC. Protein product: CASSQVHRRGSIKSYGYTF.